This TCR beta chain originates from a study of T cells in localized non-small cell lung cancer. General study findings and limits: Adjacent uninvolved lung tissue had the highest T cell clonality, exceeding tumor.

This clone showed up just a few times. As yet, its antigen is unknown. V dropped 5 bases and J dropped 5; count of bases not matched to a gene: 13. Germline values: CDR1 PRHDT, CDR2 FYEKMQ (reference sequence). The CDR3 has 17 amino acids. Here immunoSEQ multiplex PCR was the method, and the copy in TCRdb shows in-frame clones only, minus some. The sample shows about 27,000 clones, 80% to 85% of them seen only once. The chain is built from TRBV13 and TRBJ1-3; 9 nucleotides line up with TRBD1. The sample in question was peripheral blood, obtained before any cancer treatment. The origin of this receptor is a woman aged 40-69 years with stage I lung adenocarcinoma. CDR3 residues: CASSRVLQGQGRNTIYF. In DNA form, the CDR3 reads TGTGCCAGCAGCCGTGTCCTCCAGGGACAGGGTAGAAACACCATATATTTT.